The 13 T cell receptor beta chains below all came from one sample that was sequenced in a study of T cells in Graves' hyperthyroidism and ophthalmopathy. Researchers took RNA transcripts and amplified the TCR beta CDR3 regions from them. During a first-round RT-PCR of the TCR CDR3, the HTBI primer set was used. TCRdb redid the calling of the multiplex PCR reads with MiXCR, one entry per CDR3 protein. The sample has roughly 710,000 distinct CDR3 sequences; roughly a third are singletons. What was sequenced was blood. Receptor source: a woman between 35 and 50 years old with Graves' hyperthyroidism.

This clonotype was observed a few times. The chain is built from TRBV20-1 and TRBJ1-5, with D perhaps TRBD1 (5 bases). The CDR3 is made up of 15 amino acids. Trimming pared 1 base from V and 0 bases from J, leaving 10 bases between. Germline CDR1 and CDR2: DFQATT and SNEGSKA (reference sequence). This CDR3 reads CSARGGGNSNQPQHF. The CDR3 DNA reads TGCAGTGCTAGAGGGGGGGGGAATAGCAATCAGCCCCAGCATTTT.

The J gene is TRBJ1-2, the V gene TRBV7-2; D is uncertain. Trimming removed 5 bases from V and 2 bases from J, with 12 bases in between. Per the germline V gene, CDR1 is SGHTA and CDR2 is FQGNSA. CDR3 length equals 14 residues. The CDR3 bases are TGTGCCAGCAGCAGCGTCGGAGGGAACTATGGCTACACCTTC. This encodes CASSSVGGNYGYTF.

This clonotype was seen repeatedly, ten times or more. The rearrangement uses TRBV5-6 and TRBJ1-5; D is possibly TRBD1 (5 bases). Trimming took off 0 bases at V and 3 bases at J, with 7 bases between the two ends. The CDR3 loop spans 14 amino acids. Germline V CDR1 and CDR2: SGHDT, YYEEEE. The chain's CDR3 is CASSLGQHNQPQHF. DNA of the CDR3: TGTGCCAGCAGCTTGGGACAGCACAATCAGCCCCAGCATTTT. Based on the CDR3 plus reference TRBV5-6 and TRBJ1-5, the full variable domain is DAGVTQSPTHLIKTRGQQVTLRCSPKSGHDTVSWYQQALGQGPQFIFQYYEEEERQRGNFPDRFSGHQFPNYSSELNVNALLLGDSALYLCASSLGQHNQPQHFGDGTRLSIL.

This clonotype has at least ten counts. The DNA for the CDR3 is TGCGCCAGCAGCTGGAGAGGACTAGCGGGAGACGAGCAGTACTTC. This encodes CASSWRGLAGDEQYF. The chain uses TRBV5-1 and TRBJ2-7; 13 bases map to TRBD2. Germline V gene lookup returns CDR1 SGHRS and CDR2 YFSETQ. With V trimmed by 3 bases and J by 5 bases, 5 bases remained unmatched. This CDR3 contains 15 residues.

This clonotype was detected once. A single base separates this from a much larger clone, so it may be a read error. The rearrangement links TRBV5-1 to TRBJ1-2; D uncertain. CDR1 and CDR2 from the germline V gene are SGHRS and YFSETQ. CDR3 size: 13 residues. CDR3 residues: CASSPARSSGSTF. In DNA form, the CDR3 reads TGTGCCAGCAGCCCCGCCCGTTCGAGTGGCTCCACCTTC. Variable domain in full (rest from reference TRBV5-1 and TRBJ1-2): KAGVTQTPRYLIKTRGQQVTLSCSPISGHRSVSWYQQTPGQGLQFLFEYFSETQRNKGNFPGRFSGRQFSNSRSEMNVSTLELGDSALYLCASSPARSSGSTFGSGTRLTVV.

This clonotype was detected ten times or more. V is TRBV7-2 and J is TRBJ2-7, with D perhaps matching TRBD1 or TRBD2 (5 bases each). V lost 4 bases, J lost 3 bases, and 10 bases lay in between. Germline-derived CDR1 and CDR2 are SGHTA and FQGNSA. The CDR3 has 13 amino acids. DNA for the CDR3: TGTGCCAGCAGCTCTTGGGACGTCTACGAGCAGTACTTC. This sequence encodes CASSSWDVYEQYF. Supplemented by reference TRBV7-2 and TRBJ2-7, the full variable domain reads GAGVSQSPSNKVTEKGKDVELRCDPISGHTALYWYRQSLGQGLEFLIYFQGNSAPDKSGLPSDRFSAERTGGSVSTLTIQRTQQEDSAVYLCASSSWDVYEQYFGPGTRLTVT.

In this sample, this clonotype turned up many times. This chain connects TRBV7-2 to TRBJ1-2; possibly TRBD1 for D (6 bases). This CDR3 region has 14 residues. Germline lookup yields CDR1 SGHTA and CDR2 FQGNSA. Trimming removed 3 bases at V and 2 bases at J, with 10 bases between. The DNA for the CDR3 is TGTGCCAGCAGCTTGAGGACAGAAAACTATGGCTACACCTTC. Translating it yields CASSLRTENYGYTF.

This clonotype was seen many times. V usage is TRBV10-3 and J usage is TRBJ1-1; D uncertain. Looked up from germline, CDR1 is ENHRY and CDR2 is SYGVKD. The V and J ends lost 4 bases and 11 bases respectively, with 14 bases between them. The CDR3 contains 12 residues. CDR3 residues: CAISGRPSQAFF. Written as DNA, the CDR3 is TGTGCCATCAGTGGTCGGCCGAGCCAGGCTTTCTTT.

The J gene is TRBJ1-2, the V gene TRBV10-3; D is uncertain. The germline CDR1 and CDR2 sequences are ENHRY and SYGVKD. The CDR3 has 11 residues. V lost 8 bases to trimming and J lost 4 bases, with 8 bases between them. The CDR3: CAILGAYGYTF. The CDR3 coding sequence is TGTGCCATCCTGGGCGCCTATGGCTACACCTTC.

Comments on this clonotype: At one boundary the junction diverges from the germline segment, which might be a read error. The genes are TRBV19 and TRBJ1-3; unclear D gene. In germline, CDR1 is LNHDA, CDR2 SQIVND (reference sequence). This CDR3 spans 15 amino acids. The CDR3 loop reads CASSPLWASGSTIYF. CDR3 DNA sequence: TGTGCCAGTAGCCCCCTGTGGGCCTCTGGAAGCACCATATATTTT.

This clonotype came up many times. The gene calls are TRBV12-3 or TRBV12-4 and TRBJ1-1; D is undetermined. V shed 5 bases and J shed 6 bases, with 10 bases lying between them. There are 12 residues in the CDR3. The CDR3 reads CASSDLFSEAFF. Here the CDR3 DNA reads TGTGCCAGCAGTGACCTTTTTTCTGAAGCTTTCTTT.

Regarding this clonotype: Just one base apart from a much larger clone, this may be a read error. CDR3 sequence (DNA): TGCAGTGCTAAGGGGACGAGTCCCACCGGGGAGCTGCTTTTT. Its translation: CSAKGTSPTGELLF. V and J are TRBV20-1 and TRBJ2-2; D may correspond to TRBD1 or TRBD2 (5 bases each). CDR1 is DFQATT, CDR2 SNEGSKA, per germline (reference sequence). This CDR3 spans 14 amino acids.

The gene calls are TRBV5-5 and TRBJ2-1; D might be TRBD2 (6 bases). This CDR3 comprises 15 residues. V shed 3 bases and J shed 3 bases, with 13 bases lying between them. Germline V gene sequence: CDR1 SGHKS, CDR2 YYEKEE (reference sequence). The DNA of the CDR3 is TGTGCCAGCAGCTCCCAAGCGGGCCACTACAATGAGCAGTTCTTC. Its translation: CASSSQAGHYNEQFF.